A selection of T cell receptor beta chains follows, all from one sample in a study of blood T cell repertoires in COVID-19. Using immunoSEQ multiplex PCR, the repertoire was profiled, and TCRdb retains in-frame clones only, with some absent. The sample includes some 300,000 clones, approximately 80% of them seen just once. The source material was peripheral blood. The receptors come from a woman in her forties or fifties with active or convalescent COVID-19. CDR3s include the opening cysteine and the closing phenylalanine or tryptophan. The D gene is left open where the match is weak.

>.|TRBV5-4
CASSSPGSGANVLTF
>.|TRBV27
CATSLYPRDFTNQPQHF
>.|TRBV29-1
CSVAGRLSEKLFF
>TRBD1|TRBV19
CASNGVAGGGYTF
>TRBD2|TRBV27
CASRTGGHNEQFF
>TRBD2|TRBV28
CASRPLAGALREQYF
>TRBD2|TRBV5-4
CASSLRLAGAYEQYF
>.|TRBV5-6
CASSLRGVGATNEKLFF
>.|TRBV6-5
CASTTTGFYGYTF
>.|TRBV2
CASTTTDSAQPQHF
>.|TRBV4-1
CASSRSVRTDTQYF
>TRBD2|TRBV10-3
CAISEGQGGETQYF
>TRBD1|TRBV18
CASSPQTGAATEAFF
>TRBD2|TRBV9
CASSVVGAGAADTQYF
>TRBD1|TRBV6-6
CASNRQGDRGGELFF
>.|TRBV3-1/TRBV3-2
CASSHSRDRDYEQFF
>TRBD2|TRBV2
CASSFGGTGELFF
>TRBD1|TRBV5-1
CASTRQGIWDEAFF
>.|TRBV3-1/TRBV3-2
CASSPARQGGYTF
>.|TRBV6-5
CASSRGLGYEQYF
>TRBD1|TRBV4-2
CASSQGTGRYEQYF
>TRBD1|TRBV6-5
CASKIFDRGNEQFF
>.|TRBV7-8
CASSFNREGETQYF
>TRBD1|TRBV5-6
CASSSIPGQGNSPLHF
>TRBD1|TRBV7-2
CASSLGTVTGGNQPQHF
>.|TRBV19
CASSIAGRQVRHSGNTIYF
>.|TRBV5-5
CASSLEGSGGETQYF
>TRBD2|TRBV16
CASSQFKLADSYEQYF
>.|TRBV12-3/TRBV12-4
CASSLIRYEQFF
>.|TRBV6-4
CACWGRTSNQPQHF
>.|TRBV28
CASTLEPGRGPGVAFF
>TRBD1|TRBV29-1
CSVGPGQGQPQHF
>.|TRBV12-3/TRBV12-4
CASTRAGATEAFF
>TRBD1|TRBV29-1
CSVTGGFTEAFF
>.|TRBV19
CARRGGRRDEQFF
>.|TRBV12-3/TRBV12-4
CASSLLSYEQYF
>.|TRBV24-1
CTTGQTNEKLFF
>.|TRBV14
CASSQGALTKEQYF
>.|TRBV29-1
CSVGHTYGYTF
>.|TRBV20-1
CSASSGGTDTQYF
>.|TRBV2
CASKVGAAGELFF